A selection of T cell receptor beta chains follows, all from one sample in a study of cytomegalovirus exposure and HLA in healthy donors. Assay: immunoSEQ multiplex PCR; the TCRdb copy retains only in-frame clones and omits some. The sample contains roughly 150,000 clones, over 75% of which appear only once. Sequencing input: PBMCs. The receptor source for this set is a woman aged 18-30 years in good health and CMV-seronegative. Each CDR3 is given with its conserved first and last residue. The D gene is left open where the match is weak. Clone size is given for some rows only: seen once, a few or many times, or a class if the clone is expanded.

TGTGCCAGCAAGGACAGGGTACGAGGGAACTATGGCTACACCTTC CASKDRVRGNYGYTF TRBJ1-2 once TRBV19 TRBD1
TGCGCCAGCAGCAGGGGCCAAGACGAAAAACTGTTTTTT CASSRGQDEKLFF TRBJ1-4 NA TRBV10-1 NA
TGTGCCAGGACAGGGCGGCGTACTGCCGCTTTCTTT CARTGRRTAAFF TRBJ1-1 NA TRBV5-4 TRBD1
TGTGCCAGCAGCTTATGGAGTGCAACTAATGAAAAACTGTTTTTT CASSLWSATNEKLFF TRBJ1-4 NA TRBV7-2 NA
TGTGCCAGCAGTTACTCTAGGGAGGGGACAGGCGGGGGTCGGCATTTT CASSYSREGTGGGRHF TRBJ1-5 NA TRBV6-6 TRBD1
TGTGCCACCAGCAGAGATCTCCCTCGGGACAGGCTCCCTACCTATGGCTACACCTTC CATSRDLPRDRLPTYGYTF TRBJ1-2 NA TRBV15 TRBD1
TGCGCCAGCAGCCCTCCGGCGGATGGATATGGCTACACCTTC CASSPPADGYGYTF TRBJ1-2 NA TRBV7-9 NA
TGCGCCAGCAGCTATACTAGCGGGGGGGCGGGTACGCAGTATTTT CASSYTSGGAGTQYF TRBJ2-3 NA TRBV5-1 TRBD2
TGTGCCAGCAGTGAGGGGAACCAGGGGCCTACGGCCAACGTCCTGACTTTC CASSEGNQGPTANVLTF TRBJ2-6 NA TRBV6-4 NA
TGTGCCAGCAGTACGCTCCGGACAGGTAACATTTACGATGAGCAGTTCTTC CASSTLRTGNIYDEQFF TRBJ2-1 NA TRBV2 TRBD1
TGCGCCAGCAGTGAAGTCGGGAACACTGAAGCTTTCTTT CASSEVGNTEAFF TRBJ1-1 NA TRBV10-2 NA
TGTGCCATCAGGGCGGAGGGGCATCAGCCCCAGCATTTT CAIRAEGHQPQHF TRBJ1-5 NA TRBV10-3 NA
TGTGCCAGCAGTCTCTCCGGGGTGGACGAGCAGTACTTC CASSLSGVDEQYF TRBJ2-7 NA TRBV6-5 NA
TGCGCCAGTCGTACAGCGCCCGGGAACAATCAGCCCCAGCATTTT CASRTAPGNNQPQHF TRBJ1-5 NA TRBV5-1 NA
TGTGCCAGCAGGGCAGGGGGCTCTAACACTGAAGCTTTCTTT CASRAGGSNTEAFF TRBJ1-1 few TRBV6-5 TRBD1
TGTGCCAGCAGCTTGGGGGAGAGGGCCAAAAACATTCAGTACTTC CASSLGERAKNIQYF TRBJ2-4 NA TRBV5-4 NA
TGTGCCAGCAGTGGAACGATAAATCGGGATCAGCCCCAGCATTTT CASSGTINRDQPQHF TRBJ1-5 NA TRBV2 NA
TGTGCCAGCAGGAAGACAAGTTCCTACGACAAGAAAGACGAGCAGTACTTC CASRKTSSYDKKDEQYF TRBJ2-7 NA TRBV2 NA
TGCGCCAGCAGCCAAGCTTGGACAGGGGGAGAAACTGAAGCTTTCTTT CASSQAWTGGETEAFF TRBJ1-1 NA TRBV4-1 TRBD1
TGCGCCAGCAGCTTAGGAGGACAGGCACGGGAGACCCAGTACTTC CASSLGGQARETQYF TRBJ2-5 NA TRBV5-1 TRBD1
TGTGCCAGCAGCTTAATTCCTCAAGAGACCCAGTACTTC CASSLIPQETQYF TRBJ2-5 NA TRBV7-3 NA
TGTGCCAGCAGCATAGCGGGAGGCCCTTCCAATGAGCAGTTCTTC CASSIAGGPSNEQFF TRBJ2-1 NA TRBV6-1 TRBD2
TGTGCCAGCAGCTTGTGGCCTTCTTCCTACGAGCAGTACTTC CASSLWPSSYEQYF TRBJ2-7 NA TRBV5-6 NA
TGCGCCAGCAGTGGCATTGGGGGGGGAGAGCAGTTCTTC CASSGIGGGEQFF TRBJ2-1 NA TRBV10-1 TRBD2
TGCGCCAGCAGTCCGGGAGGCAGGGCATACAATGAGCAGTTCTTC CASSPGGRAYNEQFF TRBJ2-1 NA TRBV4-1 TRBD2
TGCGCCAGCAGCTTGGGACAGCCAACTACTGAAGCTTTCTTT CASSLGQPTTEAFF TRBJ1-1 NA TRBV5-1 NA
TGTGCCAGCAGTCCGCTCGGCGGTAACTATGGCTACACCTTC CASSPLGGNYGYTF TRBJ1-2 once TRBV6-5 NA
TGTGCCAGCAGTTCGGAAGGGGGGGGCAATCAGCCCCAGCATTTT CASSSEGGGNQPQHF TRBJ1-5 NA TRBV28 NA
TGTGCCAGCAGAATAACAAGTCCAACAGCATACACTGAAGCTTTCTTT CASRITSPTAYTEAFF TRBJ1-1 NA TRBV28 NA
TGTGCCAGCAGTTGGACAGGGGGCTTGGAGACCCAGTACTTC CASSWTGGLETQYF TRBJ2-5 NA TRBV6-1 TRBD1
TGTGCCAGCAGTGGACGAAGAGCGGGGAGCACAGATACGCAGTATTTT CASSGRRAGSTDTQYF TRBJ2-3 NA TRBV6-1 TRBD2
TGTGCCAGTAGTACGGGATTAAACTATGGCTACACCTTC CASSTGLNYGYTF TRBJ1-2 NA TRBV19 NA
TGTGCCTGGATGAAGTGGGCGGGAGACGCGAACAATGAGCAGTTCTTC CAWMKWAGDANNEQFF TRBJ2-1 NA TRBV30 TRBD2
TGTGCCAGCAGGATACGGGACAGGGATGGCTACACCTTC CASRIRDRDGYTF TRBJ1-2 NA TRBV28 TRBD1
TGTGCTCCCCCTAGGCTCAACAAGAACACTGAAGCTTTCTTT CAPPRLNKNTEAFF TRBJ1-1 few TRBV27 NA
TGTGCCAGCAGCCCAGACGGCGGCGCTGAAGCTTTCTTT CASSPDGGAEAFF TRBJ1-1 NA TRBV7-6 NA
TGTGCCAGCAGACAGGACAGGCGCTCCTACGAGCAGTACTTC CASRQDRRSYEQYF TRBJ2-7 NA TRBV7-8 TRBD1
TGTGCCAGTAGTATAGCCGCAGGGGGATATGGCTACACCTTC CASSIAAGGYGYTF TRBJ1-2 few TRBV19 TRBD1
TGCAGCGTTGAAGATCTTCGACAGGGCAATGAGCAGTTCTTC CSVEDLRQGNEQFF TRBJ2-1 NA TRBV29-1 TRBD1
TGCAGCGTTGAAAGGCGGGAGGGCGAAAAACTGTTTTTT CSVERREGEKLFF TRBJ1-4 few TRBV29-1 NA
TGCGCCAGCAGTCAGAGAAGACAGGGCGATACGCAGTATTTT CASSQRRQGDTQYF TRBJ2-3 NA TRBV23-1 TRBD1
TGTGCCAGCAGCGGACAAGCAGGGTACCAAGAGACCCAGTACTTC CASSGQAGYQETQYF TRBJ2-5 NA TRBV7-8 NA
TGCGCCAGCAGCTTGGGGATGGGACTAGCGGGGGACACCGGGGAGCTGTTTTTT CASSLGMGLAGDTGELFF TRBJ2-2 NA TRBV5-1 TRBD2
TGCAGTGCTGTCGACAATGAGCAGTTCTTC CSAVDNEQFF TRBJ2-1 NA TRBV20-1 NA
TGCGCCAGCAGCTTGCAGGGAGGGCTTTCACCCCTCCACTTT CASSLQGGLSPLHF TRBJ1-6 NA TRBV5-1 NA
TGTGCCAGCAGCGTAGACGCTAACCCGTACGAGCAGTACTTC CASSVDANPYEQYF TRBJ2-7 few TRBV9 NA
TGTGCCAGCAGCGCTACGGGACACAGGAACACTGAAGCTTTCTTT CASSATGHRNTEAFF TRBJ1-1 NA TRBV28 NA
TGTGCCAGCAACCTGCGGGGGCTCAATCAGCCCCAGCATTTT CASNLRGLNQPQHF TRBJ1-5 NA TRBV28 NA